One sample yielded the 12 T cell receptor beta chains listed below, sequenced in a study of OX40 agonist ivuxolimab in advanced cancers. Only in-frame clones appear in the TCRdb table, and some are missing; sequencing was by immunoSEQ multiplex PCR. The sample lists over 60,000 clones; 75% to 90% were seen once. This specimen was CD4+ or CD8+ T cells sorted from blood, taken in a trial of the OX40 agonist ivuxolimab. The receptors derive from an adult with an advanced solid tumor such as melanoma, head and neck, liver or kidney cancer.

This clone came up a few times. The rearrangement links TRBV2 to TRBJ1-2, with 7 positions matching TRBD1. Losses at the gene ends were 7 bases for V and 4 bases for J; bases not matched to a gene: 6. Germline lookup yields CDR1 SNHLY and CDR2 FYNNEI. This CDR3 is built from 13 residues. DNA for the CDR3: TGTGCCAGCACATCAGGGGGGGCCTATGGCTACACCTTC. This translates into CASTSGGAYGYTF.

The rearrangement joins TRBV9 to TRBJ1-2, with a tentative D call TRBD1 (6 bases). Between the trimmed V and J ends, which lost 0 bases and 7 bases, there was a span of 16 bases. CDR1 and CDR2 from the germline V gene are SGDLS and YYNGEE. The CDR3 runs to 15 residues. The CDR3 here is CASSVEGGAPLGYTF. In DNA, the CDR3 is TGTGCCAGCAGCGTAGAAGGGGGAGCCCCTCTTGGCTACACCTTC.

The CDR3 spells CASSLLMRTEAFF. Written as DNA, the CDR3 is TGTGCCAGCAGCCTGCTTATGAGGACTGAAGCTTTCTTT. V usage is TRBV27 and J usage is TRBJ1-1; no clear D. CDR1 MNHEY and CDR2 SMNVEV come from the germline V gene (reference sequence). V was pared by 6 bases and J by 5 bases, with 13 bases between. The CDR3 runs to 13 residues.

The chain is built from TRBV4-2 and TRBJ2-2; D is undetermined. Germline V lookup: CDR1 LGHNA, CDR2 YNFKEQ. There are 14 residues in the CDR3. V was shortened by 4 bases and J by 3 bases, with 9 bases between the two germline ends. This CDR3 is CASSRTLDTGELFF. CDR3 in DNA: TGTGCCAGCAGCCGAACCCTAGACACCGGGGAGCTGTTTTTT.

The V and J genes are TRBV7-2 and TRBJ2-1; 8 bases are a match to TRBD2. Germline lookup yields CDR1 SGHTA and CDR2 FQGNSA. Trimming removed 5 bases from V and 6 bases from J; junction bases left unmatched: 3. This CDR3 has 13 amino acids. DNA for the CDR3: TGTGCCAGCAGCCGGGAGGGCCTCAATGAGCAGTTCTTC. It is translated as CASSREGLNEQFF.

This rearrangement joins TRBV4-1 to TRBJ1-5; 7 nucleotides match TRBD1. The germline gives CDR1 MGHRA, CDR2 YSYEKL. J lost 5 bases, V lost 3 bases, and 10 bases had no gene match. The CDR3 extends over 16 amino acids. CDR3 nucleotide sequence: TGCGCCAGCAGCCAGGGTTTCGACAGGGTTGATCAGCCCCAGCATTTT. This translates into CASSQGFDRVDQPQHF.

A few counts support this clone. The CDR3 DNA follows: TGTGCCAGCAGTGAAATGTCCCACAGCACCGGGGAGCTGTTTTTT. The encoded protein is CASSEMSHSTGELFF. The chain employs TRBV6-1 and TRBJ2-2; D ambiguous. The germline CDR1 and CDR2 sequences are MNHNS and SASEGT. This CDR3 region has 15 residues. Trimming shortened V by 2 bases and J by 4 bases, and 11 bases separated the two germline ends.

Turning to this clone: The junction shows a germline mismatch at one end, possibly a read error. The chain carries TRBV28 and TRBJ1-6, with TRBD1 matching over 8 bases. The CDR3 length is 16 residues. The V gene's germline CDR1 is MDHEN and CDR2 SYDVKM. CDR3 DNA: TGTGCCAGCAGAGTTTGGAGACAGGGGTCTAATTCGCCCCTCCACTTT. It translates to CASRVWRQGSNSPLHF.

This clone has just one count. The gene calls are TRBV19 and TRBJ2-7, with TRBD2 identical over 11 bases. This CDR3 region has 15 residues. The germline V gene has CDR1 LNHDA and CDR2 SQIVND (reference sequence). J gave up 3 bases and V 4 bases, and 5 bases lay outside the gene matches. The CDR3 region has the DNA TGTGCCAGTAGTACCGGGACTAGCGGCTACTACGAGCAGTACTTC. It translates to CASSTGTSGYYEQYF.

The chain carries TRBV5-1 and TRBJ2-1, with TRBD1 identical over 9 bases. With 1 base clipped from V and 3 bases from J, the junction kept 2 bases outside the gene matches. The V gene's germline CDR1 is SGHRS and CDR2 YFSETQ. The CDR3 has 15 amino acids. The CDR3 region is CASSLWDRDYNEQFF. The CDR3 region has the DNA TGCGCCAGCAGCTTGTGGGACAGGGACTACAATGAGCAGTTCTTC.

In this sample, this clone turned up once. The rearrangement uses TRBV15 and TRBJ2-3; D unresolved. The CDR3 runs to 16 residues. Germline CDR1 is LNHNV and CDR2 is YYDKDF (reference sequence). V lost 0 bases to trimming and J lost 2 bases, with 12 bases between them. The CDR3 reads CATSREDLILTDTQYF. The DNA of the CDR3 is TGTGCCACCAGCAGAGAAGACCTAATCCTCACAGATACGCAGTATTTT.

This clone was picked up a small number of times. The gene calls are TRBV9 and TRBJ2-1; TRBD2 agrees at 8 bases. Germline lookup yields CDR1 SGDLS and CDR2 YYNGEE. The CDR3 runs to 13 residues. With 0 bases clipped from V and 9 bases from J, the junction kept 2 bases outside the gene matches. The CDR3 protein is CASSVAGGAEQFF. The CDR3 region has the DNA TGTGCCAGCAGCGTAGCGGGAGGGGCTGAGCAGTTCTTC.